These T cell receptor beta chains were read from a single sample in a study of T cell responses to AZD1222 COVID-19 vaccine. The method was immunoSEQ multiplex PCR; TCRdb's version includes in-frame clones alone and lacks a portion of them. This table has over 150,000 clones, around nine tenths appearing once. Here the sequenced sample was peripheral blood, taken on day 0 of AZD1222 vaccination. The receptors shown here come from an adult in good health. Both conserved end residues are part of each CDR3. D genes are given only for firm matches. Clone size, where shown, is once, few, many, or a class for clones that have expanded.

clone_size: -; j_call: TRBJ2-5; v_call: TRBV9; d_call: -; cdr3_nt: TGTGCCAGCAGCCCCTTAGGGGGAGGGTTGACCCAGTACTTC; cdr3_aa: CASSPLGGGLTQYF
clone_size: -; j_call: TRBJ1-5; v_call: TRBV7-3; d_call: -; cdr3_nt: TGTGCCAGCAGCTCACGGACATCAGTTCAGTATCAGCCCCAGCATTTT; cdr3_aa: CASSSRTSVQYQPQHF
clone_size: -; j_call: TRBJ2-5; v_call: TRBV7-3; d_call: -; cdr3_nt: TGTGCCAGCAGCTTACGCCGGGGAGAGACCCAGTACTTC; cdr3_aa: CASSLRRGETQYF
clone_size: -; j_call: TRBJ1-2; v_call: TRBV28; d_call: -; cdr3_nt: TGTGCCACGGCCGAGATTTGGGGCTACACCTTC; cdr3_aa: CATAEIWGYTF
clone_size: -; j_call: TRBJ1-5; v_call: TRBV19; d_call: TRBD1; cdr3_nt: TGTGCCAGTAGTAACAGACCGGGACAGGGGAGGAGTCGCAATCAGCCCCAGCATTTT; cdr3_aa: CASSNRPGQGRSRNQPQHF
clone_size: -; j_call: TRBJ2-1; v_call: TRBV12-5; d_call: TRBD2; cdr3_nt: TGTGCTAGTGGTGTACCGGGACTAGGGGGAAATGAGCAGTTCTTC; cdr3_aa: CASGVPGLGGNEQFF
clone_size: -; j_call: TRBJ2-7; v_call: TRBV5-1; d_call: -; cdr3_nt: TGCGCCAGCAGCAAACAGGGTAGCTCCTACGAGCAGTACTTC; cdr3_aa: CASSKQGSSYEQYF
clone_size: many; j_call: TRBJ2-2; v_call: TRBV24-1; d_call: TRBD2; cdr3_nt: TGTGCCACCAGTGACTCGGGACTAGCGTACACCGGGGAGCTGTTTTTT; cdr3_aa: CATSDSGLAYTGELFF
clone_size: -; j_call: TRBJ2-7; v_call: TRBV4-3; d_call: -; cdr3_nt: TGCGCCAGCAGCACTTTCCGTGGACATCCATACGAGCAGTACTTC; cdr3_aa: CASSTFRGHPYEQYF
clone_size: many; j_call: TRBJ1-2; v_call: TRBV19; d_call: -; cdr3_nt: TGTGCCAGTAGAACGGCTAACTATGGCTACACCTTC; cdr3_aa: CASRTANYGYTF
clone_size: -; j_call: TRBJ2-5; v_call: TRBV28; d_call: TRBD2; cdr3_nt: TGTGCCAGCAGTTTATGGGGAGGGGAGACCCAGTACTTC; cdr3_aa: CASSLWGGETQYF
clone_size: -; j_call: TRBJ1-1; v_call: TRBV7-8; d_call: -; cdr3_nt: TGTGCCAGCAGCTTAGCGGCAGGGCTTAGCACTGAAGCTTTCTTT; cdr3_aa: CASSLAAGLSTEAFF
clone_size: -; j_call: TRBJ2-1; v_call: TRBV27; d_call: TRBD2; cdr3_nt: TGTGCCAGCAGTTCTAGCGGGGGGGGCTACAATGAGCAGTTCTTC; cdr3_aa: CASSSSGGGYNEQFF
clone_size: -; j_call: TRBJ2-7; v_call: TRBV6-5; d_call: -; cdr3_nt: TGTGCCAGCAGTTACGACAGGACCCACGAGCAGTACTTC; cdr3_aa: CASSYDRTHEQYF
clone_size: -; j_call: TRBJ1-5; v_call: TRBV3-1/TRBV3-2; d_call: -; cdr3_nt: TGTGCCAGCACCCTTCGGGACGGGCAGCCCCAGCATTTT; cdr3_aa: CASTLRDGQPQHF
clone_size: -; j_call: TRBJ2-3; v_call: TRBV6-4; d_call: -; cdr3_nt: TGTGCCAGCAGTGACTCGGGGAGCAGTAATACGCAGTATTTT; cdr3_aa: CASSDSGSSNTQYF
clone_size: once; j_call: TRBJ1-1; v_call: TRBV28; d_call: -; cdr3_nt: TGTGCCAGCAGTACTAACCGGGACGGAAACACTGAAGCTTTCTTT; cdr3_aa: CASSTNRDGNTEAFF
clone_size: -; j_call: TRBJ2-3; v_call: TRBV4-2; d_call: TRBD1; cdr3_nt: TGTGCCAGTACCCCAACGACAGGGCGGAATACGCAGTATTTT; cdr3_aa: CASTPTTGRNTQYF
clone_size: -; j_call: TRBJ2-3; v_call: TRBV27; d_call: -; cdr3_nt: TGTGCCAGCAGTTTACGGGGGGCCCCCACAGATACGCAGTATTTT; cdr3_aa: CASSLRGAPTDTQYF
clone_size: -; j_call: TRBJ1-2; v_call: TRBV5-1; d_call: -; cdr3_nt: TGCGCCAGCAGCCTCGAGGGGCAGTTGGGCTATGGCTACACCTTC; cdr3_aa: CASSLEGQLGYGYTF
clone_size: -; j_call: TRBJ2-7; v_call: TRBV29-1; d_call: TRBD1; cdr3_nt: TGCAGCGTTGATTCCAACAGGGGGCCCCCGTACGAGCAGTACTTC; cdr3_aa: CSVDSNRGPPYEQYF
clone_size: -; j_call: TRBJ2-1; v_call: TRBV12-3/TRBV12-4; d_call: -; cdr3_nt: TGTGCCAGCAGTTGGGACACCTACAATGAGCAGTTCTTC; cdr3_aa: CASSWDTYNEQFF
clone_size: -; j_call: TRBJ1-4; v_call: TRBV30; d_call: -; cdr3_nt: TGTGCCTGGAGTCCTCCTCCCCGGGACTATGAACTGTTTTTT; cdr3_aa: CAWSPPPRDYELFF
clone_size: -; j_call: TRBJ2-7; v_call: TRBV6-5; d_call: -; cdr3_nt: TGTGCCAGCGGAGGGGGAGCGTTTTACTACGAGCAGTACTTC; cdr3_aa: CASGGGAFYYEQYF
clone_size: -; j_call: TRBJ1-1; v_call: TRBV29-1; d_call: -; cdr3_nt: TGCAGCGTTAGGACACGGATGAACACTGAAGCTTTCTTT; cdr3_aa: CSVRTRMNTEAFF
clone_size: -; j_call: TRBJ2-5; v_call: TRBV7-9; d_call: -; cdr3_nt: TGTGCCAGCAGCAAACTTTCGTACCAAGAGACCCAGTACTTC; cdr3_aa: CASSKLSYQETQYF
clone_size: -; j_call: TRBJ2-7; v_call: TRBV19; d_call: TRBD1; cdr3_nt: TGTGCCACCTCGGGACAGGGGATCTACGAGCAGTACTTC; cdr3_aa: CATSGQGIYEQYF
clone_size: -; j_call: TRBJ1-5; v_call: TRBV4-3; d_call: -; cdr3_nt: TGCGCCAGCAGCCAAGACCCCACCCCTAGCAATCAGCCCCAGCATTTT; cdr3_aa: CASSQDPTPSNQPQHF
clone_size: -; j_call: TRBJ2-1; v_call: TRBV18; d_call: -; cdr3_nt: TGTGCCAGCTCAGTACAGCGGTACGGGAATGAGCAGTTCTTC; cdr3_aa: CASSVQRYGNEQFF
clone_size: -; j_call: TRBJ1-2; v_call: TRBV5-1; d_call: -; cdr3_nt: TGCGCCAGCAGCTTGGGCAGGGTCTTGGGTGGCTACACCTTC; cdr3_aa: CASSLGRVLGGYTF
clone_size: -; j_call: TRBJ1-2; v_call: TRBV12-5; d_call: -; cdr3_nt: TGTGCTAGTGGTTTGATTATAGGGCAGGGTGAGATCGCGGGCTACACCTTC; cdr3_aa: CASGLIIGQGEIAGYTF